Below, one T cell receptor (beta chain) is given with its context. Its antigen is unknown. Per-base quality was not reported, and no clone a single base away is much larger than it. These data are taken from a study of blood T cell repertoires in COVID-19 (dated by TCRdb to 2018 to 2021). For the wider study: Collaborator samples came from the United States, Italy and Spain and covered acute and convalescent phases of COVID-19. The prospective study material was composed of cDNA or gDNA derived from T cells, B-cell-depleted T cells, or PBMCs. Where available, HLA class I and class II types were taken from metadata supplied by the sample provider and were not determined by assay-based typing. Sample metadata almost always included a de-identified subject ID, COVID-19 status, age in years and sex. The repertoires were released in a freely available public database intended as a resource for research on the immune response to SARS-CoV-2. Samples were obtained from the ongoing ImmuneRACE study (first 160 participants) and from over 1,000 subjects provided by 6 global collaborators. The dataset comprised deeply sampled blood TCRbeta repertoires from subjects exposed to, actively infected with, or recovered from COVID-19. General conclusions and limits of the study: The quantity of clinical and demographic metadata differed by source and by participant and was supplied without curation.

At one collaborating source in Seattle, patients were enrolled during active infection and were followed longitudinally through the course of disease. The collaborating institutions used their own protocols to collect whole blood in K2EDTA tubes. For TCRbeta analysis, collaborators shipped samples in one of three forms: frozen whole blood, isolated PBMCs, or DNA extracted from either of those sample types. TCRbeta CDR3 regions were amplified from genomic DNA by means of the immunoSEQ Assay, a bias-controlled multiplex PCR. As for the authors' bioinformatics: Within the assay, amplification of reference gene primers was used to estimate how many nucleated cells each sample contained. To quantify the absolute abundance of each unique TCRbeta CDR3 rearrangement, sequence reads were collapsed and filtered. For each sample, productive Simpson clonality was calculated as the square root of Simpson's diversity index over productive rearrangements. This immuneACCESS table, as held by TCRdb, lists in-frame sequences with V and J called but not all clones. Of the missing ones, under half trace to an unresolved V gene in checked studies; the others have no known cause. V and J calls and clone size follow that table, whereas D and trimming were derived from the DNA. Recorded for this sample are about 210,000 clones; around four fifths of them occurred a single time. The top ten clonotypes cover under 12% of the sample.

Trimming removed 6 bases from V and 2 bases from J, leaving 12 bases between the germline ends. CDR3 length: 14 amino acids, cysteine to phenylalanine. Only the CDR3 part of the read is kept: 42 bases, read in frame from the first base. According to the germline V gene (reference sequence), CDR1 reads SEHNR and CDR2 reads FQNEAQ. This receptor was taken from a woman older than 75 with COVID-19, enrolled during active disease. Sequences were obtained from peripheral blood. Rearrangement joined TRBV7-9 to TRBJ2-3, and perhaps TRBD2 as D gene, on 7 matching bases. CDR3 loop: CASSRGALTDTQYF. The sequence in DNA is TGTGCCAGCAGTCGGGGGGCCCTCACAGATACGCAGTATTTT.